This T cell receptor (beta chain) was sequenced for a study of T cells in Graves' hyperthyroidism and ophthalmopathy. Germline CDR1 and CDR2: SQVTM and ANQGSEA. The CDR3 consists of 13 residues. Trimming removed 4 bases from V and 0 bases from J, with 9 bases in between. Researchers took RNA transcripts and amplified the TCR beta CDR3 regions from them. An initial round of RT-PCR targeting the TCR CDR3 relied on the HTBI primer set. TCRdb recomputed calls from the multiplex PCR reads with MiXCR, one row per CDR3 protein. Found here are some 740,000 distinct CDR3 sequences, 13% to 15% of them singletons; the top ten hold roughly 10%.

The sequence came from a woman between 18 and 29 years old with Graves' hyperthyroidism. The genes are TRBV29-1 and TRBJ1-1; possible D gene TRBD1, 6 bases. The sequenced material came from blood. The CDR3 DNA follows: TGCAGCGTTGCGAGGGGGTTGAACACTGAAGCTTTCTTT. It yields the protein CSVARGLNTEAFF.